The 5 T cell receptor beta chains given below trace back to one sample, sequenced in a study of identical twins. Using its own MiXCR run on the 5' RACE reads, TCRdb lists one record per CDR3 protein. The table lists roughly 690,000 distinct CDR3 sequences, around 6% of them singletons. Sequenced sample: naive T cells sorted from blood. These TCRs come from a man aged 18 to 30 in good health.

This clonotype was detected ten times or more. J is TRBJ1-4 and V is TRBV7-6; 7 positions agree with TRBD1. Unmatched junction bases numbered 7, after V lost 2 bases and J lost 7 bases. The CDR3 loop spans 15 amino acids. Germline lookup yields CDR1 SGHVS and CDR2 FNYEAQ. CDR3 sequence: CASSLRRGRTEKLFF. The CDR3 coding sequence is TGTGCCAGCAGCTTACGGAGGGGGCGCACTGAAAAACTGTTTTTT.

This clonotype was recorded a few times. This chain uses TRBV18 with TRBJ1-6; possible D gene TRBD1, 5 bases. Trimming removed 3 bases from V and 7 bases from J, with 10 bases in between. Germline V gene sequence: CDR1 KGHSH, CDR2 LQKENI. The CDR3 runs to 14 residues. CDR3: CASSPQGRNSPLHF. CDR3 sequence (DNA): TGTGCCAGCTCACCCCAGGGAAGGAATTCACCCCTCCACTTT.

This clonotype was seen at least ten times. The chain couples TRBV9 to TRBJ1-3; 10 positions agree with TRBD1. Germline V CDR1 and CDR2: SGDLS, YYNGEE. The CDR3 loop spans 15 amino acids. V dropped 3 bases and J dropped 4; count of bases not matched to a gene: 4. CDR3 sequence (DNA): TGTGCCAGCAGCGCCGGGACAGGGGTCGGAAACACCATATATTTT. Translation: CASSAGTGVGNTIYF.

V usage is TRBV6-2 or TRBV6-3 and J usage is TRBJ2-7; D unclear. The V and J ends lost 5 bases and 2 bases respectively, with 10 bases between them. Germline V gives CDR1 MNHEY, CDR2 SVGEGT. There are 13 residues in the CDR3. The CDR3 loop reads CASSDGSTYEQYF. The CDR3 DNA reads TGTGCCAGCAGTGACGGGTCGACCTACGAGCAGTACTTC.

The chain couples TRBV6-2 or TRBV6-3 to TRBJ2-7; D unresolved. Germline V CDR1 and CDR2: MNHEY, SVGEGT. The CDR3 consists of 13 residues. V was clipped by 1 base and J by 0 bases, with 4 bases between them. The CDR3 loop reads CASSYLHSYEQYF. The CDR3 DNA sequence: TGTGCCAGCAGTTACTTGCACTCCTACGAGCAGTACTTC.